The rows below give T cell receptor beta chains drawn from one sample of a study of beta chain features in type 1 diabetes. Here immunoSEQ multiplex PCR was the method, and the copy in TCRdb shows in-frame clones only, minus some. The table has some 270,000 clones, under 8.5% seen once. Sequencing was performed on central memory CD4+ T cells from blood. The receptor source for this set is a woman aged 18-29 years in good health. Both conserved end residues are part of each CDR3. The D gene is left open where the match is weak. Not all rows give a size; the values are once, few, many and, for expanded clones, a class.

cdr3_nt cdr3_aa j_call v_call clone_size cdr3_length d_call
TGTGCCAGCAGTTACACGTACAAGGATCAGCCCCAGCATTTT CASSYTYKDQPQHF TRBJ1-5 TRBV6-5 - 14 -
TGTGCCAGCAGTGCTGCGAAGCAGACGGTAGGAAACACCATATATTTT CASSAAKQTVGNTIYF TRBJ1-3 TRBV2 few 16 -
TGTGCCGGCAATACTTGGAGCACCGGGGAGCTGTTTTTT CAGNTWSTGELFF TRBJ2-2 TRBV6-1 - 13 -
TGTGCCAGCAGCTTAGGTCGCAGCCAAGAGACCCAGTACTTC CASSLGRSQETQYF TRBJ2-5 TRBV7-2 few 14 -
TGTGCCAGCAGTCCCCCCAGCGCCGAGACCCAGTACTTC CASSPPSAETQYF TRBJ2-5 TRBV7-9 many 13 -
TGTGCCAGCAGCCAGAGCGGCTCCTACGAGCAGTACTTC CASSQSGSYEQYF TRBJ2-7 TRBV9 - 13 -
TGCAGTGCCTTTAGCGCCGGAGGCTACACCTTC CSAFSAGGYTF TRBJ1-2 TRBV20-1 - 11 -
TGCGCCAGCAGCTTGACAGGTGGCAAAAACATTCAGTACTTC CASSLTGGKNIQYF TRBJ2-4 TRBV5-1 - 14 -
TGTGCCAGCAGACCAGCCAGGGCCAGCAACACTGAAGCTTTCTTT CASRPARASNTEAFF TRBJ1-1 TRBV5-6 few 15 -
TGTGCCAGCAGTACATCGACTAGCGGGGCGCACGAGCAGTACTTC CASSTSTSGAHEQYF TRBJ2-7 TRBV27 many 15 TRBD2
TGTGCCAGCAGCGCCCAGGGGATTGACTCTGGAAACACCATATATTTT CASSAQGIDSGNTIYF TRBJ1-3 TRBV7-2 few 16 -
TGTGCCAGCAGCGAGCGCCCCATGAACACTGAAGCTTTCTTT CASSERPMNTEAFF TRBJ1-1 TRBV9 - 14 -
TGTGCCAGCAGTGCGCCGGGAGGGCACGGGGATACGCAGTATTTT CASSAPGGHGDTQYF TRBJ2-3 TRBV2 many 15 TRBD2
TGCAGCGTTGAGGGCTCGTCAAGCGGGACAGATACGCAGTATTTT CSVEGSSSGTDTQYF TRBJ2-3 TRBV29-1 few 15 -
TGTGCCAGCAGTACTTGGGGACAGGGGAATTCACCCCTCCACTTT CASSTWGQGNSPLHF TRBJ1-6 TRBV6-5 many 15 TRBD1
TGTGCCAGCAGGTCCGGGACGGCACCCTACGAGCAGTACTTC CASRSGTAPYEQYF TRBJ2-7 TRBV28 - 14 -
TGCAGCGTTGCTAGCGGAGTCCATAGCACAGATACGCAGTATTTT CSVASGVHSTDTQYF TRBJ2-3 TRBV29-1 few 15 TRBD2
TGTGCCAGCAGCTTAGCACTAGCGGGGGGGCAAGAGACCCAGTACTTC CASSLALAGGQETQYF TRBJ2-5 TRBV7-2 few 16 TRBD2
TGTGCCAGTAGTATAGATACAGTCTCGGCCTACGAGCAGTACTTC CASSIDTVSAYEQYF TRBJ2-7 TRBV19 many 15 -
TGTGCCACCAGCAGAGATCGGGGCATGTACAATGAGCAGTTCTTC CATSRDRGMYNEQFF TRBJ2-1 TRBV15 many 15 -
TGTGCCAGCAGCTTCACAGGGGAAGGCTACACCTTC CASSFTGEGYTF TRBJ1-2 TRBV7-9 many 12 TRBD1
TGTGCCAGCACGCCCGCACTAGCGGACACCGGGGAGCTGTTTTTT CASTPALADTGELFF TRBJ2-2 TRBV7-2 few 15 TRBD2
TGCGCCAGCAGCTTGGCCGAGGGGAGTGAAGCTTTCTTT CASSLAEGSEAFF TRBJ1-1 TRBV5-1 - 13 -
TGTGCCAGCAGCATAGACCCGGGGGGGGATACGCAGTATTTT CASSIDPGGDTQYF TRBJ2-3 TRBV5-4 - 14 TRBD2
TGTGCCAGCTCAACGGACAGGGAGACCCAGTACTTC CASSTDRETQYF TRBJ2-5 TRBV18 - 12 TRBD1
TGTGCCAGCGTAGAGGACGGGGGCGTCAGTTTCTTT CASVEDGGVSFF TRBJ1-1 TRBV2 few 12 -
TGTGCCAGCAGTGATCTATGGACTATCTCGGAGGGCTACACCTTC CASSDLWTISEGYTF TRBJ1-2 TRBV2 few 15 -
TGTGCCAGCAGTTCTCCGCCGGGACAGGGTGGCTATGGCTACACCTTC CASSSPPGQGGYGYTF TRBJ1-2 TRBV7-3 few 16 TRBD1
TGTGCCAGCAGTTTATGGGAGGGGCTGACCCAGTACTTC CASSLWEGLTQYF TRBJ2-5 TRBV28 many 13 -
TGTGCCAGCAGTCGTAACAGTGCTAAAGAGACCCAGTACTTC CASSRNSAKETQYF TRBJ2-5 TRBV7-2 - 14 -
TGTGCCAGCAGTGATATAGAGAGCGGCTACGAGCAGTACTTC CASSDIESGYEQYF TRBJ2-7 TRBV2 - 14 -
TGTGCCAGCAGCTCCCGGACAGGGGTTGGCTATGGCTACACCTTC CASSSRTGVGYGYTF TRBJ1-2 TRBV7-2 - 15 TRBD1
TGTGCCAGCAGCCACGGCCCAGGGAACACCATATATTTT CASSHGPGNTIYF TRBJ1-3 TRBV14 few 13 -
TGTGCCAGCTCATACGGACATAACACCGGGGAGCTGTTTTTT CASSYGHNTGELFF TRBJ2-2 TRBV18 few 14 -
TGTGCCAGCAGCGTGCAACAGGGGCGGACAGATACGCAGTATTTT CASSVQQGRTDTQYF TRBJ2-3 TRBV9 - 15 TRBD1
TGTGCCAGCAGCCCCGCCACTGGAAACACCATATATTTT CASSPATGNTIYF TRBJ1-3 TRBV11-3 - 13 -
TGTGCCAGCAGCTTAACCTCGGGTACTGGGTCACCCCTCCACTTT CASSLTSGTGSPLHF TRBJ1-6 TRBV7-3 - 15 -
TGCGCCAGCAGCCGAGCCTCGTCAGATTCACCCCTCCACTTT CASSRASSDSPLHF TRBJ1-6 TRBV4-3 - 14 -